The rows below give T cell receptor beta chains drawn from one sample of a study of blood T cell repertoires in COVID-19. Libraries were prepared by immunoSEQ multiplex PCR; TCRdb keeps only in-frame clonotypes and omits some of them. The sample lists 85,000 or so clones, 90% to 95% occurring once. The sample was peripheral blood. These receptors all stem from a human donor with active COVID-19. The donor label of this sample is uncertain. Each CDR3 is given with its conserved first and last residue. A D gene is named only where the DNA matches it firmly. The size of a clone is reported for some rows only, either as once, few or many, or as a class for expanded clones.

cdr3_nt cdr3_aa v_call d_call j_call clone_size cdr3_length
TGTGCCAGCAGTCATCAGCGGGTACTAGCGGGGGTGAACACCGGGGAGCTGTTTTTT CASSHQRVLAGVNTGELFF TRBV6-6 TRBD2 TRBJ2-2 NA 19
TGCGCCAGCAGCCAAGCCCAGGGGGTCATTCAGTACTTC CASSQAQGVIQYF TRBV4-3 TRBD1 TRBJ2-4 NA 13
TGTGCCAGCAGTTTATTTATTAGGGGAAGAAACACCATATATTTT CASSLFIRGRNTIYF TRBV28 NA TRBJ1-3 NA 15
TGTGCCAGCAGCCTCCTTCTAGCGGCCGGCACAGATACGCAGTATTTT CASSLLLAAGTDTQYF TRBV7-2 TRBD2 TRBJ2-3 NA 16
TGTGCCAGCAGGTTGCGGGGGGGCGTTGACGAGCAGTACTTC CASRLRGGVDEQYF TRBV5-8 TRBD2 TRBJ2-7 NA 14
TGCGCCAGCAGCCACGGGGCCCCGAGGGGGTTCAATCAGCCCCAGCATTTT CASSHGAPRGFNQPQHF TRBV4-1 NA TRBJ1-5 NA 17
TGCGCCAGCAGCCTTAACGTTGACAGCCGGACTGAAGCTTTCTTT CASSLNVDSRTEAFF TRBV5-1 NA TRBJ1-1 NA 15
TGTGCCAGCAACGACGGCGGGACGTTCAGCGGCTACGAGCAGTACTTC CASNDGGTFSGYEQYF TRBV2 NA TRBJ2-7 NA 16
TGTGCCAGCAGCTTAGAATCCCACTTCCAAGAGACCCAGTACTTC CASSLESHFQETQYF TRBV7-2 NA TRBJ2-5 NA 15
TGTGCCAGCTCACCACCGTCGGGCACAGATACGCAGTATTTT CASSPPSGTDTQYF TRBV18 NA TRBJ2-3 NA 14
TGTGCCAGCAGCTCCACAGGGGGCGAGGGTCAGCCCCAGCATTTT CASSSTGGEGQPQHF TRBV5-4 TRBD1 TRBJ1-5 NA 15
TGTGCCAGCAGCCCCAGGACAACTAATGAAAAACTGTTTTTT CASSPRTTNEKLFF TRBV14 NA TRBJ1-4 NA 14
TGTGCCAGCAGTTTCAGCGGGAGTAACTACGAGCAGTACTTC CASSFSGSNYEQYF TRBV27 TRBD2 TRBJ2-7 once 14
TGTGCCAGTGGGACTGCTAACACTGAAGCTTTCTTT CASGTANTEAFF TRBV12-3/TRBV12-4 NA TRBJ1-1 NA 12
TGTGCCAGCAGCTTCTTATTACCCGGGACAGGAGGGCTCAAGCCCCAGCATTTT CASSFLLPGTGGLKPQHF TRBV6-2/TRBV6-3 TRBD1 TRBJ1-5 few 18
TGTGCCAGCAGTTACGCCCTAGAACAAGAGACCCAGTACTTC CASSYALEQETQYF TRBV6-5 NA TRBJ2-5 NA 14
TGTGCCAGCAGCAAAGATCGTCCAGGCCAAGTCGTTTACAGCAATCAGCCCCAGCATTTT CASSKDRPGQVVYSNQPQHF TRBV21-1 NA TRBJ1-5 NA 20
TGTGCCAGCAGCCCATACTCCGACAGGGGAGGAAACACCATATATTTT CASSPYSDRGGNTIYF TRBV3-1/TRBV3-2 TRBD1 TRBJ1-3 NA 16
TGTGCCAGCAGGAAACCGGGACACGGAGTCTACGAGCAGTACTTC CASRKPGHGVYEQYF TRBV27 NA TRBJ2-7 NA 15
TGTGCCAGCAGTCCGGGGACTAGCGGGAGTGTGAGGGAGCAGTACTTC CASSPGTSGSVREQYF TRBV28 TRBD2 TRBJ2-7 NA 16
TGTGCCAGTAGTCTCGATGGGGGGAATCAGCCCCAGCATTTT CASSLDGGNQPQHF TRBV19 NA TRBJ1-5 NA 14
TGTGCCAGCAGTGAAAATGGAGGGGTGGCTGAAGCTTTCTTT CASSENGGVAEAFF TRBV6-1 NA TRBJ1-1 NA 14
TGTGCCAGCTCAACTAGCCCAACTAGCACAGATACGCAGTATTTT CASSTSPTSTDTQYF TRBV6-5 NA TRBJ2-3 NA 15
TGCAGTGCTAGTTGGGGCGGCACCTACGAGCAGTACTTC CSASWGGTYEQYF TRBV20-1 NA TRBJ2-7 once 13
TGTGCCAGCAGTTACCCCGGACAGAACTACGAGCAGTACTTC CASSYPGQNYEQYF TRBV6-6 NA TRBJ2-7 NA 14
TGTGCCAGCAGCTTGGGACTAGCGGAAGGAGAGACCCAGTACTTC CASSLGLAEGETQYF TRBV5-4 TRBD2 TRBJ2-5 NA 15
TGCGCCAGCAGCCAAGCGTATAGCGGAACAGATACGCAGTATTTT CASSQAYSGTDTQYF TRBV4-1 NA TRBJ2-3 NA 15
TGCAGCGTTGGCGGGGGCACAGATACGCAGTATTTT CSVGGGTDTQYF TRBV29-1 NA TRBJ2-3 NA 12
TGTGCCAGCGCACTAGCCAAGAATGAGCAGTTCTTC CASALAKNEQFF TRBV2 NA TRBJ2-1 few 12